This TCR beta chain was recovered during a study of post-analysis software for immune sequencing data. For the study at large: In terms of disease course, relapsing-remitting, secondary progressive and progressive-relapsing multiple sclerosis were included.

Overall study results and limits: Analysis by F measure revealed that same-batch samples clustered strongly together. Significantly lower normalized Chao1 diversity was seen in multiple sclerosis patients than in controls. Roughly 5 TRBV segments occurring more often in patients than controls included TRBV5-6, TRBV5-1 and TRBV20-1.

Unique molecular identifiers were present in the TCR beta cDNA libraries. It was from approximately 0.91 to 9.4 million T cells that about 500,000 cDNA molecules came. TCRdb redid the calling of the PCR reads with MiXCR, one entry per CDR3 protein. This table has approximately 350,000 distinct CDR3 sequences, around 33% appearing once. As regards this clonotype: Its antigen remains unidentified.

The CDR3 is made up of 18 amino acids. The junction had 5 bases not matched to a gene; V was cut back by 0 bases and J by 0 bases. Germline V CDR1 and CDR2: LGHNA, YNFKEQ. This chain joins TRBV4-2 and TRBJ2-1; 10 nucleotides agree with TRBD2. This clonotype was sampled from a girl aged 10-17 years with multiple sclerosis. Sequenced material: blood. This CDR3 reads CASSQDSSGGFSYNEQFF. CDR3 bases: TGTGCCAGCAGCCAAGATTCTAGCGGGGGATTCTCCTACAATGAGCAGTTCTTC.